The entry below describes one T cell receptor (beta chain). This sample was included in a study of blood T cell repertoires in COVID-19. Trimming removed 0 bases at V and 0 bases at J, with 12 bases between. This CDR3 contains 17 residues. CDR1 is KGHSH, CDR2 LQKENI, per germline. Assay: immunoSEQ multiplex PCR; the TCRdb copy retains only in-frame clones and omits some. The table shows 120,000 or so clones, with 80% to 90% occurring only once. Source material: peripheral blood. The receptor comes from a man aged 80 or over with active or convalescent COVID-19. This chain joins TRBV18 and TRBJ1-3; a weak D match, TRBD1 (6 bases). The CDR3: CASSPPGQGTSGNTIYF. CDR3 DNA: TGTGCCAGCTCACCACCAGGGCAGGGGACCTCTGGAAACACCATATATTTT.